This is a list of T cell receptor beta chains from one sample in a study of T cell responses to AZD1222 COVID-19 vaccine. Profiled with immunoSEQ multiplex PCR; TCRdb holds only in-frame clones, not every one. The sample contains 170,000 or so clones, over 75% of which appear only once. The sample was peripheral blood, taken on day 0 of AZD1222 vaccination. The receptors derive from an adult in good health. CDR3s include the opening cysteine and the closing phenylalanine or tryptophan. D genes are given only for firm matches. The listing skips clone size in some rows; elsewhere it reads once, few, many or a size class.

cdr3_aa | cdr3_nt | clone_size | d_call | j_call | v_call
CASSIVLGPQHF | TGTGCCAGTAGTATCGTTTTGGGACCCCAGCATTTT | NA | NA | TRBJ1-5 | TRBV19
CASTKGQGSGNTIYF | TGTGCTAGCACTAAAGGACAGGGATCTGGAAACACCATATATTTT | NA | TRBD1 | TRBJ1-3 | TRBV12-5
CAISQGQGYLGELFF | TGTGCCATCTCCCAGGGACAGGGGTATCTCGGGGAGCTGTTTTTT | few | TRBD1 | TRBJ2-2 | TRBV10-3
CASSPRPGREATNEKLFF | TGTGCCAGCTCACCCCGGCCAGGGAGGGAGGCAACTAATGAAAAACTGTTTTTT | NA | NA | TRBJ1-4 | TRBV18
CASSMGQGLENQPQHF | TGTGCCAGTAGTATGGGACAGGGGCTGGAAAATCAGCCCCAGCATTTT | NA | TRBD1 | TRBJ1-5 | TRBV19
CASSLTGGTSGYTF | TGTGCCAGCAGCTTGACAGGGGGAACGTCAGGCTACACCTTC | NA | TRBD1 | TRBJ1-2 | TRBV5-4
CSAGTGPGDNEQFF | TGCAGCGCCGGAACAGGGCCGGGCGACAATGAGCAGTTCTTC | NA | NA | TRBJ2-1 | TRBV29-1
CASSMGGPETNYGYTF | TGTGCCAGTAGTATGGGGGGTCCTGAAACTAACTATGGCTACACCTTC | NA | NA | TRBJ1-2 | TRBV19
CASSGGSSRVDTQYF | TGTGCCAGCAGCGGGGGTTCGTCACGGGTGGATACGCAGTATTTT | NA | NA | TRBJ2-3 | TRBV7-9
CASSYTGIQDGMNTEAFF | TGTGCCAGCAGTTATACAGGGATTCAGGACGGCATGAACACTGAAGCTTTCTTT | NA | NA | TRBJ1-1 | TRBV6-2/TRBV6-3
CASGLAGETGELFF | TGTGCCAGCGGACTAGCGGGGGAGACCGGGGAGCTGTTTTTT | NA | TRBD2 | TRBJ2-2 | TRBV6-5
CSVQNTGELFF | TGCAGCGTTCAAAACACCGGGGAGCTGTTTTTT | NA | NA | TRBJ2-2 | TRBV29-1
CASSFAGEQYF | TGTGCCAGTAGCTTCGCGGGGGAGCAGTACTTC | NA | NA | TRBJ2-7 | TRBV19
CASSVEPGVETQYF | TGTGCCAGCAGCGTAGAGCCAGGGGTAGAGACCCAGTACTTC | few | NA | TRBJ2-5 | TRBV9
CASSTRTAGTDTQYF | TGTGCCAGCAGCACCCGGACTGCCGGCACAGATACGCAGTATTTT | NA | NA | TRBJ2-3 | TRBV4-2
CASTHEDEQYF | TGTGCCAGCACCCATGAAGACGAGCAGTACTTC | NA | NA | TRBJ2-7 | TRBV7-9
CASSHTEAFF | TGTGCCAGCAGCCACACTGAAGCTTTCTTT | NA | NA | TRBJ1-1 | TRBV2
CASSQGGGGANTEAFF | TGCGCCAGCAGCCAAGGCGGTGGGGGTGCGAACACTGAAGCTTTCTTT | NA | NA | TRBJ1-1 | TRBV4-3
CASNALDTQYF | TGCGCCAGCAACGCTCTGGATACGCAGTATTTT | NA | NA | TRBJ2-3 | TRBV10-2
CASRSGPTFYGYTF | TGTGCCAGTAGGTCTGGGCCAACCTTCTATGGCTACACCTTC | NA | NA | TRBJ1-2 | TRBV19
CASSRPGTPFNTEAFF | TGTGCCAGCAGCCGACCCGGGACACCTTTCAACACTGAAGCTTTCTTT | NA | NA | TRBJ1-1 | TRBV6-2/TRBV6-3
CASSWTVRVNTEAFF | TGTGCCAGTAGTTGGACAGTACGGGTGAACACTGAAGCTTTCTTT | NA | NA | TRBJ1-1 | TRBV19
CASSLGREAGELFF | TGTGCCAGCAGCTTGGGCAGGGAAGCCGGGGAGCTGTTTTTT | NA | NA | TRBJ2-2 | TRBV7-6
CASSQERGGPSQETQYF | TGCGCCAGCAGCCAGGAGCGGGGGGGCCCCTCCCAAGAGACCCAGTACTTC | NA | TRBD2 | TRBJ2-5 | TRBV4-1
CASSYGTSGIEQFF | TGTGCCAGCAGTTACGGGACTAGCGGCATAGAGCAGTTCTTC | NA | TRBD2 | TRBJ2-1 | TRBV6-2/TRBV6-3
CAWDQGARYPQVSF | TGTGCCTGGGATCAGGGAGCCAGATACCCGCAGGTATCTTTT | NA | NA | TRBJ2-3 | TRBV30
CASSSSGPGNTIYF | TGTGCCAGCAGCTCATCTGGCCCTGGAAACACCATATATTTT | NA | NA | TRBJ1-3 | TRBV11-3
CASRFLADYGYTF | TGTGCCAGCCGCTTTCTCGCGGACTATGGCTACACCTTC | NA | NA | TRBJ1-2 | TRBV6-5
CASSPPGVTGNTIYF | TGTGCCAGTAGTCCCCCAGGGGTCACTGGAAACACCATATATTTT | NA | NA | TRBJ1-3 | TRBV19
CASSLKSRGFTGELFF | TGTGCCAGCAGCTTAAAAAGCAGGGGGTTCACCGGGGAGCTGTTTTTT | NA | TRBD1 | TRBJ2-2 | TRBV11-2
CASSVRTGTVYGYTF | TGTGCCAGCAGTGTTCGAACAGGGACGGTTTATGGCTACACCTTC | NA | NA | TRBJ1-2 | TRBV6-4
CASTLGGNTEAFF | TGTGCCAGCACCCTAGGGGGTAATACTGAAGCTTTCTTT | NA | NA | TRBJ1-1 | TRBV6-5
CASSQARGHYEQYF | TGTGCCAGCAGCCAAGCCCGGGGACACTACGAGCAGTACTTC | NA | NA | TRBJ2-7 | TRBV3-1/TRBV3-2
CASSVVGQPIPEAFF | TGTGCCAGCAGCGTAGTCGGACAGCCGATCCCTGAAGCTTTCTTT | NA | NA | TRBJ1-1 | TRBV9
CASSPGGTRVYEQYF | TGCGCCAGCAGCCCTGGTGGGACTCGAGTTTACGAGCAGTACTTC | NA | NA | TRBJ2-7 | TRBV5-1
CASSPLGRINSPLHF | TGTGCCAGCAGCCCCCTGGGACGGATAAATTCACCCCTCCACTTT | NA | NA | TRBJ1-6 | TRBV7-8
CASSPTREGNEQFF | TGTGCCAGCTCACCAACCCGTGAGGGGAATGAGCAGTTCTTC | NA | NA | TRBJ2-1 | TRBV18
CASSPRRGFGEQYF | TGTGCCAGCAGCCCCCGAAGGGGATTTGGCGAGCAGTACTTC | few | NA | TRBJ2-7 | TRBV9
CASSFTLPGQGTGELFF | TGTGCCAGCAGCTTCACCCTTCCGGGACAGGGAACCGGGGAGCTGTTTTTT | NA | TRBD1 | TRBJ2-2 | TRBV11-2
CASSSPLQGAGSPLHF | TGTGCCAGCAGCTCCCCACTACAGGGGGCGGGTTCACCCCTCCACTTT | NA | TRBD1 | TRBJ1-6 | TRBV7-2
CASSLTVGGSAEAFF | TGTGCCAGCAGCTTAACGGTGGGGGGCAGCGCTGAAGCTTTCTTT | NA | NA | TRBJ1-1 | TRBV7-8
CASSPQGLAPEDTQYF | TGTGCCAGCAGCCCCCAGGGACTAGCCCCCGAAGATACGCAGTATTTT | NA | TRBD2 | TRBJ2-3 | TRBV7-2
CASSLEGPRGYTF | TGTGCCAGCAGCTTAGAGGGGCCTAGGGGCTACACCTTC | NA | NA | TRBJ1-2 | TRBV7-2
CASSYSGLAGGTHIEQFF | TGTGCCAGCAGTTACTCGGGACTAGCGGGGGGCACTCACATTGAGCAGTTCTTC | NA | TRBD2 | TRBJ2-1 | TRBV6-2/TRBV6-3
CASSLRQGAVTNEKLFF | TGTGCCAGCAGCTTGCGACAGGGGGCAGTAACTAATGAAAAACTGTTTTTT | NA | TRBD1 | TRBJ1-4 | TRBV7-2
CAISEASSATNEKLFF | TGTGCCATCAGTGAGGCCTCTTCTGCAACTAATGAAAAACTGTTTTTT | NA | NA | TRBJ1-4 | TRBV10-3
CASSLGGLNFEQYF | TGTGCCAGCAGCCTAGGGGGCCTAAACTTCGAGCAGTACTTC | NA | TRBD1 | TRBJ2-7 | TRBV14
CASSPGTENYGYTF | TGCGCCAGCAGTCCCGGGACAGAGAACTATGGCTACACCTTC | NA | TRBD1 | TRBJ1-2 | TRBV5-1
CASSLTGYLGYTF | TGTGCCAGCAGCTTAACCGGTTATCTTGGCTACACCTTC | NA | NA | TRBJ1-2 | TRBV7-2
CASSPEGHPVYGYTF | TGTGCCAGCAGCCCCGAGGGACATCCGGTATATGGCTACACCTTC | NA | NA | TRBJ1-2 | TRBV3-1/TRBV3-2
CASSLVGTGILEETQYF | TGCGCCAGCAGCTTGGTCGGGACAGGGATCTTGGAAGAGACCCAGTACTTC | NA | TRBD1 | TRBJ2-5 | TRBV5-1
CASSPGGYEQYF | TGTGCCAGCAGCCCGGGGGGCTACGAGCAGTACTTC | NA | TRBD2 | TRBJ2-7 | TRBV7-8